This T cell receptor (beta chain) is drawn from a study of a mutant IDH1 vaccine in newly diagnosed glioma. As concerns this clone: Its specificity is not known.

The data were produced by immunoSEQ multiplex PCR, yet TCRdb's version contains in-frame clones alone and is incomplete. Altogether tens of thousands of clones are present, 74% being singletons, with the ten largest covering roughly 5%. Trimming removed 5 bases from V and 0 bases from J, with 8 bases in between. Germline V lookup: CDR1 SQVTM, CDR2 ANQGSEA. This CDR3 region has 13 residues. Time point: week 35, safety follow-up. The vaccine gave 300 ug of a 20-mer mutant IDH1 peptide subcutaneously per dose. The rearrangement uses TRBV29-1 and TRBJ1-3; D is ambiguous. The clonotype comes from a middle-aged man with glioma. The source material was PBMCs, sampled from a glioma patient whose treatment included an IDH1 peptide vaccine. In nucleotides, the CDR3 is TGCAGCGTTAACGGAAACTCTGGAAACACCATATATTTT. This codes for CSVNGNSGNTIYF.